This TCR beta chain was recorded in a study of somatic mutations in cytotoxic T cells in rheumatoid arthritis. At the level of the study: Right after diagnosis, and before any treatment had started, patient peripheral blood (about 30 ml EDTA) was drawn. General observations from the study: For rheumatoid arthritis patients, CD8+ clonality increased with age, whereas it did not in healthy controls. The slight TRBV07 underrepresentation in rheumatoid arthritis patients received no adjustment for multiple comparisons. Each of about an eighth of the roughly 60 patients had a largest CD8+ clone that made up more than 20% of CD8+ cells.

V was pared by 2 bases and J by 1 base, with 9 bases between. The CDR3 length is 15 residues. Per germline, CDR1 SNHLY and CDR2 FYNNEI. The table came from immunoSEQ multiplex PCR; TCRdb's copy has only in-frame clones and leaves some out. The sample has 21,000 or so clones, roughly 80% seen once. A word on this clone: The antigen remains unidentified.

The chain is built from TRBV2 and TRBJ2-1; no clear D gene. Sample: CD8+ T cells sorted from blood. The receptor was isolated from an adult with rheumatoid arthritis. This CDR3 reads CASSELGKSYNEQFF. The DNA for the CDR3 is TGTGCCAGCAGTGAATTGGGAAAATCCTACAATGAGCAGTTCTTC.